Listed here are 30 T cell receptor beta chains from one sample, sequenced in a study of shared clonotypes between healthy human individuals. The repertoire was sequenced with immunoSEQ multiplex PCR; TCRdb's copy has only in-frame clones and lacks some. The sample records a few million clones, approximately 94% being singletons. The sample consisted of naive CD4+ T cells sorted from blood. The subset here: CD45RA+ positively selected. These receptors came from a man between 18 and 35 years old in good health.

The gene calls are TRBV7-6 and TRBJ2-1; D possibly matches TRBD1 or TRBD2 (5 bases each). The V gene lost 5 bases and the J gene lost 1 base, with 18 bases spanning the gap. The CDR3 extends over 17 amino acids. Germline CDR1 reads SGHVS; CDR2 reads FNYEAQ. CDR3 region: CASSPSGGGISYNEQFF. In nucleotides, the CDR3 is TGTGCCAGCAGCCCCTCTGGGGGTGGGATTTCCTACAATGAGCAGTTCTTC. Variable domain in full (rest from reference TRBV7-6 and TRBJ2-1): GAGVSQSPRYKVTKRGQDVALRCDPISGHVSLYWYRQALGQGPEFLTYFNYEAQQDKSGLPNDRFSAERPEGSISTLTIQRTEQRDSAMYRCASSPSGGGISYNEQFFGPGTRLTVL.

J is TRBJ1-6 and V is TRBV10-3; 9 nucleotides match TRBD1. There are 17 residues in the CDR3. The germline gives CDR1 ENHRY, CDR2 SYGVKD. Trimming at V came to 4 bases and at J to 1 base, leaving 5 bases not matched to a gene. The CDR3 is CAISVGQGRSYNSPLHF. The CDR3 DNA is TGTGCCATCAGTGTTGGACAGGGGAGGTCCTATAATTCACCCCTCCACTTT.

The chain links TRBV5-4 to TRBJ2-2; perhaps TRBD1 as D (5 bases). CDR3 length equals 15 residues. Germline-derived CDR1 and CDR2 are SGHNT and YYREEE (reference sequence). V dropped 3 bases and J dropped 4 bases, with 13 bases sitting between them. This CDR3 reads CASSSGANPTGELFF. The CDR3 DNA is TGTGCCAGCAGCTCTGGGGCTAACCCCACCGGGGAGCTGTTTTTT.

This clone is a singleton in its sample. This sequence joins TRBV6-1 and TRBJ1-2; D unresolved. The CDR3 consists of 14 residues. Looked up from germline, CDR1 is MNHNS and CDR2 is SASEGT. The germline V and J ends were trimmed by 0 bases and 4 bases, with 9 bases remaining between them. For the CDR3, the DNA is TGTGCCAGCAGTGAAGCGCCGGACCCCTATGGCTACACCTTC. The encoded protein is CASSEAPDPYGYTF.

This clone is a singleton in its sample. The CDR3 is CASSLDSPHQPQHF. The CDR3 nucleotides read TGTGCCAGTAGTCTCGACAGTCCTCATCAGCCCCAGCATTTT. The chain carries TRBV19 and TRBJ1-5; tentative D call: TRBD1 (5 bases). Deletions cut 5 bases from V and 5 bases from J, with 13 bases between. This CDR3 spans 14 amino acids. Germline V CDR1 and CDR2: LNHDA, SQIVND (reference sequence).

The sample holds one count of this clone. The rearrangement joins TRBV28 to TRBJ2-2, with D uncertain. Germline lookup yields CDR1 MDHEN and CDR2 SYDVKM. This CDR3 spans 14 amino acids. The V end was cut by 3 bases, the J end by 7 bases, with 12 bases between. CDR3 region: CASSLAPFVGELFF. CDR3 coding DNA: TGTGCCAGCAGTTTGGCTCCCTTTGTCGGGGAGCTGTTTTTT.

A remark on this clone: Other DNA sequences from this sample encode an identical CDR3 as well. The chain employs TRBV5-4 and TRBJ2-3; 10 bases map to TRBD2. J was trimmed by 3 bases and V by 3 bases; bases with no gene match: 4. The CDR3 spans 15 residues. CDR1 SGHNT and CDR2 YYREEE come from the germline V gene (reference sequence). CDR3 sequence (DNA): TGTGCCAGCAGCTCTAGCGGGGGATGGACAGATACGCAGTATTTT. This translates into CASSSSGGWTDTQYF.

The V call is TRBV5-1, the J call TRBJ2-7; TRBD2 agrees at 13 bases. With V trimmed by 4 bases and J by 8 bases, 9 bases remained unmatched. Germline V gives CDR1 SGHRS, CDR2 YFSETQ. The CDR3 is 15 amino acids. CDR3 coding DNA: TGCGCCAGCAGCCCCGGGACTAGCGGGGAAATGCAGCAGTACTTC. Protein sequence: CASSPGTSGEMQQYF.

The J gene is TRBJ1-6, the V gene TRBV5-6; 7 bases map to TRBD1. Germline V gives CDR1 SGHDT, CDR2 YYEEEE. Germline trimming cut 3 bases from V and 10 bases from J; bases unmatched to any gene: 7. The CDR3 contains 14 residues. The CDR3: CASSSRQGGSPLHF. The CDR3 DNA follows: TGTGCCAGCAGCTCCCGACAGGGCGGCTCACCCCTCCACTTT.

CDR3 sequence (DNA): TGTGCCAGCAGCTTAGTACTAGCGGGGATATACAATGAGCAGTTCTTC. The encoded protein is CASSLVLAGIYNEQFF. J is TRBJ2-1 and V is TRBV11-2, with TRBD2 matching over 10 bases. This CDR3 region has 16 residues. The V and J ends lost 1 base and 4 bases, in that order; junction bases with no gene match: 4. Germline CDR1 is SGHAT and CDR2 is FQNNGV.

This clone showed up just once. The chain joins TRBV11-2 to TRBJ2-3; 9 nucleotides line up with TRBD2. V trimming: 5 bases; J trimming: 4 bases; junction bases outside the gene matches: 13. CDR1 and CDR2 from the germline V gene are SGHAT and FQNNGV. This CDR3 has 17 residues. The CDR3 sequence is CASSLLGSGRTPDTQYF. The CDR3 DNA sequence: TGTGCCAGCAGCCTGCTAGGTAGCGGGAGAACCCCAGATACGCAGTATTTT.

The V call is TRBV7-9, the J call TRBJ2-7; D unclear. Trimming took 5 bases from V and 0 from J, leaving 11 bases between them. The CDR3 covers 14 residues. Germline values: CDR1 SEHNR, CDR2 FQNEAQ (reference sequence). CDR3 region: CASSPRTNSYEQYF. The CDR3 DNA follows: TGTGCCAGCAGCCCCCGAACTAACTCCTACGAGCAGTACTTC.

The chain carries TRBV6-1 and TRBJ2-1; D is undetermined. The germline V gene encodes CDR1 MNHNS and CDR2 SASEGT. The CDR3 has 14 amino acids. V was trimmed by 1 base and J by 5 bases, leaving 9 bases between them. CDR3 loop: CASSEVRENNEQFF. The CDR3 nucleotides are TGTGCCAGCAGTGAAGTTCGAGAAAACAATGAGCAGTTCTTC.

V and J are TRBV7-8 and TRBJ2-3, with 9 nucleotides matching TRBD1. There are 15 residues in the CDR3. The junction had 6 bases not matched to a gene; V was cut back by 5 bases and J by 3 bases. The V gene's germline CDR1 is SGHVS and CDR2 FQNEAQ. The CDR3 DNA reads TGTGCCAGCAGCACACGGGACAGGGAAACAGATACGCAGTATTTT. This gives the protein CASSTRDRETDTQYF.

The chain uses TRBV28 and TRBJ1-5, with 7 nucleotides matching TRBD1. The CDR3 loop spans 14 amino acids. Germline loops: CDR1 MDHEN, CDR2 SYDVKM. V shed 6 bases and J 5 bases; nucleotides not matched to a gene: 7. The CDR3, as DNA: TGTGCCAGCAGCTCCGGACAGGTGGATCAGCCCCAGCATTTT. Its protein is CASSSGQVDQPQHF.

The V call is TRBV2, the J call TRBJ1-3; no reliable D call. The ends were cut back, 7 bases at V and 3 bases at J, with 13 bases in the middle. This CDR3 contains 14 residues. Germline V gene sequence: CDR1 SNHLY, CDR2 FYNNEI. In DNA form, the CDR3 reads TGTGCCAGCACCATAAAGAGTATTGGAAACACCATATATTTT. Its protein product is CASTIKSIGNTIYF.

V is TRBV12-5 and J is TRBJ2-2; D is ambiguous. This CDR3 spans 14 amino acids. The germline V and J ends were trimmed by 1 base and 5 bases, with 8 bases remaining between them. Germline V lookup: CDR1 LGHNT, CDR2 FRNRAP. The CDR3: CASGLAIPTGELFF. The CDR3 DNA sequence: TGTGCTAGTGGTTTGGCCATACCGACCGGGGAGCTGTTTTTT.

This clone appeared a single time. V is TRBV7-9 and J is TRBJ1-1, with D unclear. The CDR3 has 13 amino acids. The germline V gene encodes CDR1 SEHNR and CDR2 FQNEAQ (reference sequence). Between the trimmed V and J ends, which lost 4 bases and 7 bases, there was a span of 13 bases. The CDR3, as DNA: TGTGCCAGCAGCTCACTCAGCGTCAGTGAAGCTTTCTTT. It yields the protein CASSSLSVSEAFF.

The count of this clone is one. Other nucleotide sequences from this sample produce the same CDR3. The genes are TRBV10-3 and TRBJ2-3; 7 bases are shared with TRBD1. The CDR3 runs 14 residues. After removal of 4 bases from V and 3 bases from J, the junction contained 4 bases not matched to a gene. Germline V lookup: CDR1 ENHRY, CDR2 SYGVKD. The CDR3 loop is CAISGGQSTDTQYF. The DNA for the CDR3 is TGTGCCATCAGTGGGGGACAGTCGACAGATACGCAGTATTTT.

CDR3 nucleotides: TGTGCCAGCAGCTTAGAAATATGGGGGGGCATGGATACGCAGTATTTT. Translated: CASSLEIWGGMDTQYF. This chain joins TRBV7-9 and TRBJ2-3; D is perhaps TRBD2 (7 bases). With 1 base removed from V and 6 bases from J, the gap between germline ends came to 17 bases. Germline CDR1 is SEHNR and CDR2 is FQNEAQ (reference sequence). This CDR3 is built from 16 residues.

The chain recombines TRBV5-1 with TRBJ1-2; tentative D call: TRBD1 (5 bases). CDR3 length: 14 residues. The germline V gene encodes CDR1 SGHRS and CDR2 YFSETQ. V was cut by 1 base and J by 2 bases, with 9 bases left in between. The CDR3 DNA is TGCGCCAGCAGCTTGCAGGGTGACAACTATGGCTACACCTTC. It specifies CASSLQGDNYGYTF.

The chain links TRBV10-3 to TRBJ1-2; D is unresolved. Germline V lookup: CDR1 ENHRY, CDR2 SYGVKD. The CDR3 contains 13 residues. The V end was cut by 7 bases, the J end by 4 bases, with 13 bases between. CDR3 coding DNA: TGTGCCATCAAAGGAGAATCCCTCTATGGCTACACCTTC. This sequence encodes CAIKGESLYGYTF.

This chain joins TRBV11-2 and TRBJ2-1; perhaps TRBD2 as D (6 bases). Germline CDR1 and CDR2: SGHAT and FQNNGV. V was shortened by 8 bases and J by 3 bases, with 11 bases between the two germline ends. CDR3 length: 13 residues. CDR3 bases: TGTGCCAGCCGTGGACTACACTACAATGAGCAGTTCTTC. Protein product: CASRGLHYNEQFF.

V and J are TRBV19 and TRBJ1-2, with 11 positions matching TRBD1. V lost 10 bases to trimming and J lost 1 base; unmatched junction nucleotides: 8. The CDR3 contains 15 residues. CDR1 is LNHDA and CDR2 is SQIVND in the germline V gene (reference sequence). Here the CDR3 reads CATTDRGLFNYGYTF. CDR3 sequence (DNA): TGTGCCACCACGGACAGGGGGCTCTTTAACTATGGCTACACCTTC.

J is TRBJ2-3 and V is TRBV14; D is uncertain. The germline V and J ends were trimmed by 3 bases and 6 bases, with 10 bases remaining between them. The CDR3 has 13 amino acids. Germline values: CDR1 SGHDN, CDR2 FVKESK. In DNA, the CDR3 is TGTGCCAGCAGCCAGGGGTTTTGGGATACGCAGTATTTT. Translation: CASSQGFWDTQYF.

Only one count was recorded for this clone. This chain connects TRBV7-9 to TRBJ2-5; D call uncertain. Between the trimmed V and J ends, which lost 4 bases and 5 bases, there was a span of 8 bases. This CDR3 is built from 12 residues. Germline CDR1 is SEHNR and CDR2 is FQNEAQ (reference sequence). The CDR3 loop is CASSSKGETQYF. The CDR3, as DNA: TGTGCCAGCAGCTCAAAAGGGGAGACCCAGTACTTC.

The V call is TRBV30, the J call TRBJ1-6; a possible D gene is TRBD1 (6 bases). Germline CDR1 reads GTSNPN; CDR2 reads SVGIG (reference sequence). This CDR3 comprises 14 residues. V was cut by 3 bases and J by 7 bases, with 13 bases left in between. The CDR3 loop is CAWRLGQWNSPLHF. The CDR3 DNA follows: TGTGCCTGGAGATTAGGACAGTGGAATTCACCCCTCCACTTT.

This clone was detected once. The chain recombines TRBV6-6 with TRBJ2-1; 9 bases are shared with TRBD2. After removal of 4 bases from V and 6 bases from J, the junction contained 7 bases not matched to a gene. The germline V gene encodes CDR1 MNHNY and CDR2 SVGAGI (reference sequence). This CDR3 comprises 15 residues. The CDR3 DNA is TGTGCCAGCAGTTTAGTAGCGGGAGTCACCAATGAGCAGTTCTTC. It specifies CASSLVAGVTNEQFF.

J is TRBJ2-2 and V is TRBV19; a weak D match, TRBD2 (5 bases). V gave up 5 bases and J gave up 6 bases, with 19 bases separating them. Germline V gene data show CDR1 as LNHDA and CDR2 as SQIVND (reference sequence). The CDR3 runs to 16 residues. The CDR3 loop is CASSADLRGWAGELFF. The CDR3 coding sequence is TGTGCCAGTAGTGCGGACCTACGGGGTTGGGCCGGGGAGCTGTTTTTT.

The chain couples TRBV5-1 to TRBJ2-7; the match to TRBD2 covers 12 bases. The junction had 4 bases not matched to a gene; V was cut back by 0 bases and J by 3 bases. This CDR3 contains 16 residues. CDR1 and CDR2 from the germline V gene are SGHRS and YFSETQ. In DNA form, the CDR3 reads TGCGCCAGCAGCTTGGGGGGGACTAGCGGGTACTACGAGCAGTACTTC. Its protein is CASSLGGTSGYYEQYF.